This T cell receptor (beta chain) was recorded in a study of T cell responses to AZD1222 COVID-19 vaccine. There are 15 residues in the CDR3. Trimming shortened V by 4 bases and J by 2 bases, and 13 bases separated the two germline ends. Looked up from germline, CDR1 is SGHNT and CDR2 is YENEEA. On this clone itself: The antigen is unknown.

Study-level findings and limits: Among those given AZD1222, only five or six were seropositive at baseline. Dominant at 160-218 and 743-854, vaccine-associated CD4 TCRs also spanned spike. Females outnumbered males among donors, who were mostly white British; clonal diversity was possibly underestimated.

TCRdb keeps only in-frame clones here, not all; method: immunoSEQ multiplex PCR. The profile shows roughly 56,000 clones, about 81% of them singletons. The input for sequencing was peripheral blood, taken 28 days after the second AZD1222 dose. The source is an adult who received the AZD1222 COVID-19 vaccine. The chain carries TRBV11-3 and TRBJ2-3, with D perhaps matching TRBD2 (5 bases). The CDR3 spells CASSSWTSPTDTQYF. DNA of the CDR3: TGTGCCAGCAGCTCCTGGACTTCCCCCACAGATACGCAGTATTTT. The complete variable domain, with remaining parts taken from reference TRBV11-3 and TRBJ2-3, reads EAGVVQSPRYKIIEKKQPVAFWCNPISGHNTLYWYLQNLGQGPELLIRYENEEAVDDSQLPKDRFSAERLKGVDSTLKIQPAELGDSAVYLCASSSWTSPTDTQYFGPGTRLTVL.